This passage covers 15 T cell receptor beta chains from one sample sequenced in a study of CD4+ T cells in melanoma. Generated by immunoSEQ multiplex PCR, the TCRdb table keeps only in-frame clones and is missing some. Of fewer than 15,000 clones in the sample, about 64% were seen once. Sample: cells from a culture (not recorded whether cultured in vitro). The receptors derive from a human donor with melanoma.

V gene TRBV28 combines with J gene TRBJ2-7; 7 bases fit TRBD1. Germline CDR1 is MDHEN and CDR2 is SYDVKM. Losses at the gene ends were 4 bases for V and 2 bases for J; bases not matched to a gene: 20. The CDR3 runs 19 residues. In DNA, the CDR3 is TGTGCCAGCAGTTCCCCTCCGGGACAGCGGAACGAAAAGCCCTACGAGCAGTACTTC. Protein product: CASSSPPGQRNEKPYEQYF.

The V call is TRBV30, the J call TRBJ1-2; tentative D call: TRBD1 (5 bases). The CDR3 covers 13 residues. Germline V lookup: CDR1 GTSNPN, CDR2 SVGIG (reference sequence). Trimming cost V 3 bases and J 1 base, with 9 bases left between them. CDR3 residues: CAWSLDSNYGYTF. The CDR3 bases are TGTGCCTGGAGCCTAGACAGTAACTATGGCTACACCTTC.

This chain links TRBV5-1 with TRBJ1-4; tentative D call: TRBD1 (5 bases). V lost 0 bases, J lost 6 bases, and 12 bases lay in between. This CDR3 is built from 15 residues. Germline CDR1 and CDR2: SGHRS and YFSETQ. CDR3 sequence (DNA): TGCGCCAGCAGCTTGGCCGGGACTGACGATGAAAAACTGTTTTTT. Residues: CASSLAGTDDEKLFF.

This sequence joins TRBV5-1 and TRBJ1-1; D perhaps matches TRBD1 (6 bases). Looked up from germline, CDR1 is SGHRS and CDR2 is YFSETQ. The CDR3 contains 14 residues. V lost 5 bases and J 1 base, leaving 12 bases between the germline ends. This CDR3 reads CASRAGHQNTEAFF. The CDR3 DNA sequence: TGCGCCAGCAGGGCGGGACACCAGAACACTGAAGCTTTCTTT. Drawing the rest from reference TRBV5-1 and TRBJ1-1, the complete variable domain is KAGVTQTPRYLIKTRGQQVTLSCSPISGHRSVSWYQQTPGQGLQFLFEYFSETQRNKGNFPGRFSGRQFSNSRSEMNVSTLELGDSALYLCASRAGHQNTEAFFGQGTRLTVV.

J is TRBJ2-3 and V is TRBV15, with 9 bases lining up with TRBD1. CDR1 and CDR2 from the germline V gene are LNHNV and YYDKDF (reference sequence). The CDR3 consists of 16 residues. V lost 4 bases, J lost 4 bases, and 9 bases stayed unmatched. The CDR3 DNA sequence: TGTGCCACCAGCAAACCGGGACAGGGTTTGGCAGATACGCAGTATTTT. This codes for CATSKPGQGLADTQYF.

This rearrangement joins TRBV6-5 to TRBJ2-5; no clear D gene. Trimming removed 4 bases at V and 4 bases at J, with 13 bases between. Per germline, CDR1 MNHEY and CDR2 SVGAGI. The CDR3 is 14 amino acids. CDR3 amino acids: CASSWSYPGETQYF. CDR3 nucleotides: TGTGCCAGCAGTTGGAGTTATCCAGGAGAGACCCAGTACTTC.

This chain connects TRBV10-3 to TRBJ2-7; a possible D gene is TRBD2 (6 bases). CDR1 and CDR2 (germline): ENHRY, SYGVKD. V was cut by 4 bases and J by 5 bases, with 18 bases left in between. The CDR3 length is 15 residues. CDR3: CAISGRDFRLHEQYF. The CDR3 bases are TGTGCCATCAGTGGCCGGGACTTCCGTCTCCACGAGCAGTACTTC.

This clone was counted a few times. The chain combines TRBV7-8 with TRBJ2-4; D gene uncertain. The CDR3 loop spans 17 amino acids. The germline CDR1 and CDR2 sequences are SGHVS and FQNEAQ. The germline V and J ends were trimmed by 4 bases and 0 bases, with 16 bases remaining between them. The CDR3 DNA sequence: TGTGCCAGCAGCTCCGGACGGGTAGGGCTAGCCAAAAACATTCAGTACTTC. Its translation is CASSSGRVGLAKNIQYF. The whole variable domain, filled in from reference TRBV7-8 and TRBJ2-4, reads GAGVSQSPRYKVAKRGQDVALRCDPISGHVSLFWYQQALGQGPEFLTYFQNEAQLDKSGLPSDRFFAERPEGSVSTLKIQRTQQEDSAVYLCASSSGRVGLAKNIQYFGAGTRLSVL.

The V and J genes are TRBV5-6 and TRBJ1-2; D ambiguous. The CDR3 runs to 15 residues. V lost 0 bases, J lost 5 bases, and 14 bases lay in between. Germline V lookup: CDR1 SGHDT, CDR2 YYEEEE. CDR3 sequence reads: CASSLGQTSRYGYTF. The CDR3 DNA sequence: TGTGCCAGCAGCTTGGGGCAGACCTCGAGGTATGGCTACACCTTC.

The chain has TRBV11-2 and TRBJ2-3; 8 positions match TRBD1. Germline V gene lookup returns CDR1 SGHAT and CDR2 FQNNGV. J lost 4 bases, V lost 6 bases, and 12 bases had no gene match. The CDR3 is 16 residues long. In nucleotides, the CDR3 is TGTGCCAGCAGGGGGGGAAGGACAGGGAAGTCAGATACGCAGTATTTT. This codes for CASRGGRTGKSDTQYF.

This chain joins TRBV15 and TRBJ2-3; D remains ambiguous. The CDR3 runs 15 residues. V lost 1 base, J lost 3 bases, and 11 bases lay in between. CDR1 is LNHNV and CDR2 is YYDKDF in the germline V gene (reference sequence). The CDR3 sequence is CATSRGASSTDTQYF. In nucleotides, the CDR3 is TGTGCCACCAGCAGAGGGGCTTCTTCAACAGATACGCAGTATTTT.

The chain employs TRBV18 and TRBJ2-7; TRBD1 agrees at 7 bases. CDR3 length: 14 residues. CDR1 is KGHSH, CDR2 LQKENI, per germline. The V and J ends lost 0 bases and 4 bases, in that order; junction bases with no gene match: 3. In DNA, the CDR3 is TGTGCCAGCTCACCACCGCGACAGGGATACGAGCAGTACTTC. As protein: CASSPPRQGYEQYF.

CDR3 DNA: TGTGCCAGCAGTGAACACCTCCGCCCCGAAGCTTTCTTT. Translation: CASSEHLRPEAFF. The genes are TRBV2 and TRBJ1-1; D is undetermined. V gave up 2 bases and J gave up 8 bases, with 12 bases separating them. This CDR3 has 13 amino acids. CDR1 and CDR2 (germline): SNHLY, FYNNEI.

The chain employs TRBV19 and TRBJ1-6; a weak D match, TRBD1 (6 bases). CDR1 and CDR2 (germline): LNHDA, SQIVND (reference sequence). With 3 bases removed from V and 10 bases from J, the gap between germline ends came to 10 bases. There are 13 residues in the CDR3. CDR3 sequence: CASSINRESPLHF. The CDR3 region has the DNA TGTGCCAGTAGTATCAACAGGGAGTCACCCCTCCACTTT.

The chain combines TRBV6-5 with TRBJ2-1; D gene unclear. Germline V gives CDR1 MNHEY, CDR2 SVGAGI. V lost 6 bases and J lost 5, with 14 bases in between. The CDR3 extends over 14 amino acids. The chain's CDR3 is CASRLPWAHNEQFF. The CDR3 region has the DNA TGTGCCAGCAGGCTACCATGGGCGCACAATGAGCAGTTCTTC.